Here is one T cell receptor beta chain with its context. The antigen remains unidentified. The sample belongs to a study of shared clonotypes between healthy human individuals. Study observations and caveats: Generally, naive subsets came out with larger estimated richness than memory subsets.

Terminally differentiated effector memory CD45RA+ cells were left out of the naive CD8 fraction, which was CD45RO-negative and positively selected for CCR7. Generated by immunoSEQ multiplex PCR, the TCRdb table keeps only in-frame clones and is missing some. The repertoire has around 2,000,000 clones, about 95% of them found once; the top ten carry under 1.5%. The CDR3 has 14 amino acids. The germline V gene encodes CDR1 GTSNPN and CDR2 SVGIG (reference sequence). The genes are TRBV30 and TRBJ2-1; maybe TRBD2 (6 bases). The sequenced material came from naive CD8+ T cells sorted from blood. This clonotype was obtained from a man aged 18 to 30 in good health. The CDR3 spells CALGGGVSYNEQFF. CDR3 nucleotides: TGTGCGCTGGGTGGAGGGGTCTCCTACAATGAGCAGTTCTTC.